This TCR beta chain was observed in a study of blood T cell repertoires in COVID-19. TCRdb's table, derived via immunoSEQ multiplex PCR, lists solely in-frame clones and lacks some. The sample comprises approximately 49,000 clones, about 81% of which are singletons, and roughly 13% rests with the top ten. J was trimmed by 7 bases and V by 4 bases; bases with no gene match: 10. Germline V lookup: CDR1 LGHDT, CDR2 YNNKEL (reference sequence). The CDR3 spans 16 residues. The clonotype was recovered from a human donor with acute or convalescent COVID-19. The donor label of this sample is uncertain. The sample comprised peripheral blood. J is TRBJ1-1 and V is TRBV3-1 (or the pseudogene TRBV3-2), with 12 bases that match TRBD1. Here the CDR3 DNA reads TGTGCCAGCAGCCTCGGAGGGACAGGGGGCAAGGATGAAGCTTTCTTT. It translates to CASSLGGTGGKDEAFF.